This T cell receptor beta chain was captured in a study of blood T cell repertoires in COVID-19. In the study overall: PBMCs, B-cell-depleted T cells, or T cells provided the cDNA or gDNA that made up the material.

Seattle patients were enrolled during active infection and followed longitudinally. Original data processing: Counts of nucleated cells, estimated from reference gene primer amplification, were obtained. Repertoires were generated with immunoSEQ multiplex PCR, while TCRdb's copy carries only in-frame clones and drops some. The V and J calls and clone size are taken from that table; D and trimming were inferred from the DNA. The repertoire holds some 240,000 clones, roughly 89% seen once, with roughly 2.2% in the top ten. This CDR3 comprises 17 residues. Trimming shortened V by 0 bases and J by 3 bases, and 21 bases separated the two germline ends. From germline, CDR1 is GTSNPN and CDR2 SVGIG (reference sequence).

The chain couples TRBV30 to TRBJ2-7, with a possible D match to TRBD1 (5 bases). The sequence came from an older woman with COVID-19, enrolled during active disease. Sequencing input: peripheral blood. In DNA form, the CDR3 reads TGTGCCTGGAGTGTAGTTGGACAACTAACAAGGGACTACGAGCAGTACTTC. Encoded protein: CAWSVVGQLTRDYEQYF.